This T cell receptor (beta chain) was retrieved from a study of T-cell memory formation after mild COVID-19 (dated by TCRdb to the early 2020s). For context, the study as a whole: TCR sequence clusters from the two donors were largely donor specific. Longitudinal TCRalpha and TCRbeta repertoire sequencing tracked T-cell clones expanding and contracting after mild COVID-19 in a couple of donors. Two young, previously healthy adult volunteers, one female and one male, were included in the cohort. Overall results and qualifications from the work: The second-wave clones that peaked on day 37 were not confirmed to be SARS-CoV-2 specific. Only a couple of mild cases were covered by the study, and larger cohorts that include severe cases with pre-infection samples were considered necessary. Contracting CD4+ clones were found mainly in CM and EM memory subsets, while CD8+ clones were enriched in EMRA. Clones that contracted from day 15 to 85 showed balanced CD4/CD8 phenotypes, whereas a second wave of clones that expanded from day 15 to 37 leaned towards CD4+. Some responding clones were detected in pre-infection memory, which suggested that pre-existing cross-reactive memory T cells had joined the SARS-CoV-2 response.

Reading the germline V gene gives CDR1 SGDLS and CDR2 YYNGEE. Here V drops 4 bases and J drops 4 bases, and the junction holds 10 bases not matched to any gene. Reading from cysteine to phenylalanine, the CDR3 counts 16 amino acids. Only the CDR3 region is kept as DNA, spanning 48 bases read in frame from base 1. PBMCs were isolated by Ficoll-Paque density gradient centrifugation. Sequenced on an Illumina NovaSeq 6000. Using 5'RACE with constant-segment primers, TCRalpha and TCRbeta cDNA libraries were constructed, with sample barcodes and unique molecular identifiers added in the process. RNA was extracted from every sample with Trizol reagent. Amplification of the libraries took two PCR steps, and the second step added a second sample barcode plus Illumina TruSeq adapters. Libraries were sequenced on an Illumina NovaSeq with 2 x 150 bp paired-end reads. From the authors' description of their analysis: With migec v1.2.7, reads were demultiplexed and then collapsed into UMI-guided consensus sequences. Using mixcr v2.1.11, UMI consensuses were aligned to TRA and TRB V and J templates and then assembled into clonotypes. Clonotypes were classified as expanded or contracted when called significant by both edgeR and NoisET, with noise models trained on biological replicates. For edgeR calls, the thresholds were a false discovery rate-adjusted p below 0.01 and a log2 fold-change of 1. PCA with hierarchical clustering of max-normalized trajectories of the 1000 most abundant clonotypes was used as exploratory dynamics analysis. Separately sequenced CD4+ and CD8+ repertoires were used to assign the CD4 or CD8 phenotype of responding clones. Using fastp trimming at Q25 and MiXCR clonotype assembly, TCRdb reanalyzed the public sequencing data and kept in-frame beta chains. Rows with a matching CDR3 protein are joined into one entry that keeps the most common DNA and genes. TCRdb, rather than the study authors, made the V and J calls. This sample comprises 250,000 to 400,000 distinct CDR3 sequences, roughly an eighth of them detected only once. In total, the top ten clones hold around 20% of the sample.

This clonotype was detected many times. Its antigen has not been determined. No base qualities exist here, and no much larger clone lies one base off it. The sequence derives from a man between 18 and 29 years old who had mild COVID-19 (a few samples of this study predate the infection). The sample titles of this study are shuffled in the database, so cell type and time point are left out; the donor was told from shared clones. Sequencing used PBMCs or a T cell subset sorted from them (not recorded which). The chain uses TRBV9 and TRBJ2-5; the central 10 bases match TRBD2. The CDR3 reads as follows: CASSPYSGGPGETQYF. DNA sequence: TGTGCCAGCAGCCCCTATAGCGGGGGGCCAGGAGAGACCCAGTACTTC.